The present T cell receptor (beta chain) was sequenced within a study of cytomegalovirus exposure and HLA in healthy donors. Study background: A later analysis reported the 100 to 150 validation repertoires used the same platform as the approximately 660 first-cohort repertoires.

The table came from immunoSEQ multiplex PCR; TCRdb's copy has only in-frame clones and leaves some out. The table lists 150,000 or so clones, about nine tenths of them singletons. CDR3 length equals 14 residues. V shed 3 bases, J shed 6 bases, and the junction held 8 bases outside the gene matches. The V gene's germline CDR1 is LNHDA and CDR2 SQIVND (reference sequence). Points on this clone: Its specificity is unknown.

Study findings and constraints: Reports showed the classifier diagnosing cytomegalovirus status with high specificity and sensitivity. 164 TCR beta chains were listed as cytomegalovirus-associated. Most TCR sequences showed up rarely, but some public TCRs showed up in many donors.

The receptor was isolated from a woman aged 25 to 39 in good health and CMV-seropositive. Sequencing was done on a sample of PBMCs. The rearrangement joins TRBV19 to TRBJ2-7; TRBD1 matches 7 bases. The CDR3: CASSMDRSSGEQYF. Here the CDR3 DNA reads TGTGCCAGTAGTATGGACAGGAGCTCGGGCGAGCAGTACTTC.